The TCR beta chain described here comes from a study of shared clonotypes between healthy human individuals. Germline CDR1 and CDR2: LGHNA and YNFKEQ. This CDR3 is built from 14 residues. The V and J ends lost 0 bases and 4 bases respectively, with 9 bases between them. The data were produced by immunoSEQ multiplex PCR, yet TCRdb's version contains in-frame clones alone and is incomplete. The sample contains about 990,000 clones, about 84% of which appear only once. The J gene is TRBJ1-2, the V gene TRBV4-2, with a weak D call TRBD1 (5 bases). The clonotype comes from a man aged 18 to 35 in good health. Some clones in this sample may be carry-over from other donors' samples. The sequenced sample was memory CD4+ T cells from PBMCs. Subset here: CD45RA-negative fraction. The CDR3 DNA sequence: TGTGCCAGCAGCCAAGAACAGGCGAGCTATGGCTACACCTTC. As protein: CASSQEQASYGYTF.